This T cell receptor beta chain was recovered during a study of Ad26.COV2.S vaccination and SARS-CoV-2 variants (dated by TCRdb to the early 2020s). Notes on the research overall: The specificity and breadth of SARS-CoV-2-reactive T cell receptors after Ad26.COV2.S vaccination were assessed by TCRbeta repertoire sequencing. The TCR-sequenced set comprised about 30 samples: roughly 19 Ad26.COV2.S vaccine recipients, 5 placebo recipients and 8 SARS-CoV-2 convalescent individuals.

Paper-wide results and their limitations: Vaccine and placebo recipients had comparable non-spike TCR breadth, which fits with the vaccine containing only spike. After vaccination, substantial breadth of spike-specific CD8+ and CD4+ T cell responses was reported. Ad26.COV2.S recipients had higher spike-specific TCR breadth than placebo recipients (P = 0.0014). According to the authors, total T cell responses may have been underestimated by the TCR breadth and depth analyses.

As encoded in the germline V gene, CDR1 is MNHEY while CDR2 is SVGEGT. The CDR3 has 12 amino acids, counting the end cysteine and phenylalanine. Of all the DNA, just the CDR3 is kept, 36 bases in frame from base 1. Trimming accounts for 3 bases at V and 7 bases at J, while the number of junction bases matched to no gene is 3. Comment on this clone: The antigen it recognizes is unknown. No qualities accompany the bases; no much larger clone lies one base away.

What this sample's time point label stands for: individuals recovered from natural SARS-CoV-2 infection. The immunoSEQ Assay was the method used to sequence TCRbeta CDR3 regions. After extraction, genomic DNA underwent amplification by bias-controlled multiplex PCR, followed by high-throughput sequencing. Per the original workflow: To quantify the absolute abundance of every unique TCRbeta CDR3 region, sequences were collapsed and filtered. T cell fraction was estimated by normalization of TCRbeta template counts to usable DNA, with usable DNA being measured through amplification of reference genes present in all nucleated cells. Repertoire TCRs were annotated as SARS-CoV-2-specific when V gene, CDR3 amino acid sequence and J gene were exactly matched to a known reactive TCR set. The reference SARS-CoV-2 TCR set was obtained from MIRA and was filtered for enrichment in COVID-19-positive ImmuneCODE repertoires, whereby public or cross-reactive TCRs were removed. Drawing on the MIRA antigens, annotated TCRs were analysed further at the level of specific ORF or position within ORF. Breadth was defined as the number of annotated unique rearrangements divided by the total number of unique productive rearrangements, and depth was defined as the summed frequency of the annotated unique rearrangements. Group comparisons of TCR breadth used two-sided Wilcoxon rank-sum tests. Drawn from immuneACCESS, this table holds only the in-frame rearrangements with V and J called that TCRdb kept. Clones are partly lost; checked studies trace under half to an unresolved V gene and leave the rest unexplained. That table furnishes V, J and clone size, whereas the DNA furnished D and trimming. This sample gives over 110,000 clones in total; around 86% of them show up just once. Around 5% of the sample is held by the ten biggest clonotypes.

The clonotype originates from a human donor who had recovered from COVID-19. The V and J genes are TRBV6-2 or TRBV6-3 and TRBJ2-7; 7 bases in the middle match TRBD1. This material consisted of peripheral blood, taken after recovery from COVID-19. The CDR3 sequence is CASSYLTGEQYF. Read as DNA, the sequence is TGTGCCAGCAGTTATCTGACAGGGGAGCAGTACTTC.